This T cell receptor (beta chain) was captured by sequencing in a study of early T cells in non-severe SARS-CoV-2 infection. Study at large: With bulk RNA from unsorted whole blood as input, sequencing yielded unpaired chains.

Attached unique molecular identifiers marked individual cDNA molecules. One entry per CDR3 protein results from TCRdb running MiXCR on the 5' RACE reads. The sample contains 71,000 or so distinct CDR3 sequences, approximately 13% of which appear only once. V was clipped by 6 bases and J by 2 bases, with 12 bases between them. The CDR3 sequence is 14 residues long. Germline V gene lookup returns CDR1 ENHRY and CDR2 SYGVKD. The sequenced sample was whole blood. V usage is TRBV10-3 and J usage is TRBJ2-3; D is ambiguous. This receptor was taken from an adult who was a healthcare worker with PCR-confirmed SARS-CoV-2 infection or an uninfected control (not recorded which). The CDR3 region has the DNA TGTGCCATCAGGGGGTTCACAGCCACAGATACGCAGTATTTT. It yields the protein CAIRGFTATDTQYF.